One T cell receptor (beta chain) is described in this entry. The data stem from a study of blood T cell repertoires in COVID-19. The table came from immunoSEQ multiplex PCR; TCRdb's copy has only in-frame clones and leaves some out. Seen here are about 220,000 clones, around 86% observed once, and the top ten hold roughly 3.4%. Per the germline V gene, CDR1 is SGHAT and CDR2 is FQNNGV. CDR3 length: 13 amino acids. Trimming removed 5 bases from V and 8 bases from J; junction bases left unmatched: 8. Sequencing was carried out using PBMCs or T cells enriched from blood (not recorded which). This clonotype originated in a woman aged 40-49 years with acute COVID-19. The rearrangement joins TRBV11-2 to TRBJ1-2, with 7 bases lining up with TRBD1. The CDR3 coding sequence is TGTGCCAGCAGCCCAGGGACAGCCATGGGCTACACCTTC. Protein: CASSPGTAMGYTF.